This T cell receptor beta chain is from a study of T cell responses to AZD1222 COVID-19 vaccine (dated by TCRdb to the early 2020s). Broadly, across the study: TCR sequencing was performed for some 250 trial participants, of whom roughly 200 were given two doses of AZD1222 and around 26 were given two doses of MenACWY control vaccine. Trial participants were enrolled by age into subgroups of 18-55, 56-69 and 70-plus years, and 148, 28 and 57 TCR-sequenced participants, respectively, were included in these subgroups.

On this clone: Its cognate antigen has yet to be identified. Base quality data are lacking; no much larger clone is found one base away.

General findings and caveats noted by the study authors: Reportedly, almost half of the unique spike-specific TCRs recognized epitopes lying outside the regions that are mutated in the B.1.351 and B.1.1.7 variants. Conclusions about previously exposed vaccinees were limited because only a handful of AZD1222 recipients were SARS-CoV-2 seropositive at baseline. Because no samples from the day 14 peak response were available, repertoires could be characterized only after the peak T cell response. In the small 56-69-year group, the increase in depth fell short of significance, most likely because of low power. Participants were mostly white British, with more females than males. The authors suggested clonal diversity may have been underestimated. The whole spike protein was spanned by vaccine-associated CD4 TCRs, and dominant responses were seen in regions 160-218 and 743-854. A significant rise in spike-specific TCR breadth and depth was observed after two AZD1222 doses relative to day 0 and relative to MenACWY recipients.

The CDR3 regions of human TCRbeta chains were subjected to immunosequencing. For the original study's pipeline: Repertoire TCRs were matched against a reference library of SARS-CoV-2-specific TCRs generated with the MIRA antigen-specificity platform. Breadth was defined as the fraction of unique TCRs that were SARS-CoV-2-associated, and depth was defined as the fraction of total T cells that were SARS-CoV-2-associated. Using the MIRA data, every spike-specific TCR was mapped to the spike region that the TCR reacted to and assigned to either a CD4 or a CD8 class. Log10-transformed breadth and depth values were compared by one-way ANOVA with Sidak's multiple comparisons tests. Held by TCRdb, this immuneACCESS table contains in-frame sequences only and omits some clones. Under half of the omission traces to an unresolved V gene where checked; the cause of the rest is unknown. V and J calls and clone size come straight from that table; D and trimming were deduced from the DNA. Within this sample are about 79,000 clones, with around 92% of them counted one time only. Clones ranked in the top ten supply roughly 6.8% of the sample.

Relative to germline, V is missing 0 bases and J is missing 0 bases, with 5 bases of the junction outside any gene match. Including cysteine and phenylalanine, the CDR3 has 16 amino acids. Only CDR3 DNA is held: 48 bases, read in frame from base 1. The germline V gene (reference sequence) provides CDR1 SGHNT and CDR2 YYREEE. Sample time point, as interpreted from the label and publication: baseline before first vaccination. Read against the paper, the sample's treatment or condition label means: meningococcal conjugate vaccine given as trial control. Samples from vaccinated people were obtained from the UK trials COV001 and COV002, which included a single-blind randomized controlled phase 2/3 trial of AZD1222 (ChAdOx1 nCoV-19) in healthy adults. For TCRbeta chain sequencing, PBMC samples were collected from trial participants at day 0 and at day 28 after the second dose.

The TCR was taken from an adult in good health. The chain joins TRBV5-4 to TRBJ2-7, with 8 central nucleotides matching TRBD2. Sequenced here: peripheral blood, sampled on day 0 of MenACWY control vaccination. In nucleotide form, the sequence is TGTGCCAGCAGCTTGGCGCCGAGCGGGAGCTCCTACGAGCAGTACTTC. It codes for CASSLAPSGSSYEQYF.